One sample yielded the 12 T cell receptor beta chains listed below, sequenced in a study of Graves' ophthalmopathy and Graves' hyperthyroidism. RNA transcripts were the source from which TCR beta CDR3 regions were amplified. Amplification began with first-round RT-PCR using HTBI primers, then second-round multiplex PCR was performed. In TCRdb, the multiplex PCR reads were re-called with MiXCR into one record per CDR3 protein. The profile covers more than 1,000,000 distinct CDR3 sequences, with 35% to 40% appearing a single time and approximately 10% taken by the ten largest. The sample consisted of peripheral blood or thyroid tissue (not recorded which). The receptors were gathered from an adult man with Graves' hyperthyroidism.

At least ten counts were recorded for this clonotype. The CDR3 region is CSASTGGTEAFF. CDR3 in DNA: TGCAGTGCGAGCACAGGGGGCACTGAAGCTTTCTTT. The rearrangement links TRBV20-1 to TRBJ1-1, with 8 nucleotides matching TRBD1. The V gene end was trimmed by 6 bases and the J gene end by 4 bases; junction bases not matched to a gene: 4. Germline lookup yields CDR1 DFQATT and CDR2 SNEGSKA (reference sequence). This CDR3 is 12 amino acids long.

This clonotype was seen repeatedly, ten times or more. The V and J genes are TRBV29-1 and TRBJ1-2; 7 positions match TRBD1. Germline values: CDR1 SQVTM, CDR2 ANQGSEA. V dropped 3 bases and J dropped 8; count of bases not matched to a gene: 3. The CDR3 extends over 11 amino acids. This CDR3 reads CSVDDREGYTF. DNA for the CDR3: TGCAGCGTTGACGACAGGGAAGGCTACACCTTC.

This clonotype has at least ten counts. The genes are TRBV5-1 and TRBJ2-3, with 11 bases identical to TRBD1. The CDR3 extends over 16 amino acids. Germline CDR1 and CDR2: SGHRS and YFSETQ. V was clipped by 3 bases and J by 3 bases; unmatched bases: 6. In DNA, the CDR3 is TGCGCCAGCAGCTCCGGGACAGGGGGAGGGACAGATACGCAGTATTTT. Its translation is CASSSGTGGGTDTQYF.

This chain connects TRBV12-3 or TRBV12-4 to TRBJ1-5, with D unresolved. The CDR3 is 13 amino acids. V lost 3 bases and J 7 bases, leaving 10 bases between the germline ends. CDR3 nucleotides: TGTGCCAGCAGTTTGGAGAACGCCCAGCCCCAGCATTTT. It translates to CASSLENAQPQHF.

In this sample, this clonotype turned up a few times. The CDR3 spells CASSQSDLYGYTF. CDR3 nucleotide sequence: TGCGCCAGCAGCCAGAGCGATCTATATGGCTACACCTTC. The chain joins TRBV4-3 to TRBJ1-2; D ambiguous. The CDR3 has 13 residues. Germline V gives CDR1 LGHNA, CDR2 YSLEER. V lost 3 bases and J lost 5, with 10 bases in between.

The V and J genes are TRBV20-1 and TRBJ2-2; D gene uncertain. This CDR3 contains 13 residues. V was shortened by 6 bases and J by 0 bases, with 8 bases between the two germline ends. CDR1 and CDR2 from the germline V gene are DFQATT and SNEGSKA (reference sequence). The CDR3 protein is CSAEGSNTGELFF. The CDR3 DNA is TGCAGTGCCGAAGGTTCGAACACCGGGGAGCTGTTTTTT.

This clonotype was seen many times. The chain is built from TRBV6-6 and TRBJ1-1; D unresolved. CDR3 length: 12 residues. Trimming removed 5 bases from V and 10 bases from J, with 14 bases in between. The germline gives CDR1 MNHNY, CDR2 SVGAGI (reference sequence). CDR3 DNA sequence: TGTGCCAGCAGTAAAACGGAACACGCAGCTTTCTTT. Protein sequence: CASSKTEHAAFF.

This clonotype was detected many times. The gene calls are TRBV7-9 and TRBJ2-5; 11 bases agree with TRBD1. The germline gives CDR1 SEHNR, CDR2 FQNEAQ (reference sequence). CDR3 length: 14 amino acids. Trimming took 5 bases from V and 3 from J; bases not matched to a gene: 2. The CDR3 region is CASSPGQGEETQYF. The CDR3 DNA sequence: TGTGCCAGCAGCCCGGGACAGGGGGAAGAGACCCAGTACTTC.

For this clonotype: The junction departs from the called germline gene at one end, perhaps through a read error. The rearrangement joins TRBV2 to TRBJ2-5, with D possibly TRBD2 on 6 matching bases. The length of the CDR3 is 17 residues. Germline CDR1 and CDR2: SNHLY and FYNNEI. The CDR3, as DNA: TGTGCCAGCAGTGGATTCGGGAGAGCCGGAGCCACAGAGGCCCAGTACTTC. Its protein is CASSGFGRAGATEAQYF.

This clonotype was picked up many times. The rearrangement joins TRBV27 to TRBJ1-2; D unclear. Germline V gene lookup returns CDR1 MNHEY and CDR2 SMNVEV (reference sequence). V shed 0 bases and J shed 3 bases, with 8 bases lying between them. This CDR3 spans 14 amino acids. The CDR3 reads CASSLSRRDYGYTF. CDR3 bases: TGTGCCAGCAGTTTATCTCGTCGCGACTATGGCTACACCTTC.

The chain carries TRBV12-3 or TRBV12-4 and TRBJ1-1, with a weak D call TRBD1 (5 bases). This CDR3 has 14 residues. V lost 2 bases and J 6 bases, leaving 13 bases between the germline ends. CDR3 region: CASSLSGRVAEAFF. DNA for the CDR3: TGTGCCAGCAGTTTATCGGGCAGGGTCGCTGAAGCTTTCTTT.

The J gene is TRBJ2-6, the V gene TRBV5-6; possibly TRBD2 for D (5 bases). Germline CDR1 SGHDT, CDR2 YYEEEE. V was shortened by 0 bases and J by 0 bases, with 10 bases between the two germline ends. This CDR3 spans 17 amino acids. The CDR3 loop reads CASSLDTGNSGANVLTF. The CDR3 region has the DNA TGTGCCAGCAGCTTGGACACGGGGAACTCTGGGGCCAACGTCCTGACTTTC.